These 15 T cell receptor beta chains originate from one sample sequenced in a study of blood T cells in healthy people across ages. Combining a sample-barcoded 5' primer with a J-beta primer mix, a second PCR ran for roughly 7 to 11 cycles. TCRdb ran MiXCR on the 5' RACE reads and lists one entry per CDR3 protein. Of 1.2 million to 1.5 million distinct CDR3 sequences in the sample, around 42% were seen once. The sequenced sample consisted of blood. The receptors shown here come from a woman aged 18 to 35 in good health.

The V gene is TRBV20-1, the J gene TRBJ2-5; 7 bases are shared with TRBD2. V gave up 3 bases and J gave up 4 bases; unmatched junction bases: 11. This CDR3 spans 15 amino acids. Germline CDR1 and CDR2: DFQATT and SNEGSKA (reference sequence). The CDR3 DNA follows: TGCAGTGCTAGTGGGGCGGGGGTCACCTTAGAGACCCAGTACTTC. Translated: CSASGAGVTLETQYF.

The rearrangement joins TRBV11-2 to TRBJ2-4; D is ambiguous. V was cut by 0 bases and J by 8 bases, with 20 bases left in between. The CDR3 extends over 17 amino acids. Per germline, CDR1 SGHAT and CDR2 FQNNGV. The CDR3 sequence is CASSLDGRLAAKDIQYF. CDR3 nucleotides: TGTGCCAGCAGCTTAGATGGCCGCCTGGCGGCAAAGGACATTCAGTACTTC.

This clonotype appeared a few times. The V gene is TRBV3-1, the J gene TRBJ1-5; 8 positions agree with TRBD1. The V gene end was trimmed by 1 base and the J gene end by 5 bases; junction bases not matched to a gene: 4. In germline, CDR1 is LGHDT, CDR2 YNNKEL (reference sequence). CDR3 length: 15 amino acids. The CDR3 loop is CASSQGTGFYQPQHF. The DNA of the CDR3 is TGTGCCAGCAGCCAAGGGACAGGGTTCTATCAGCCCCAGCATTTT. Looking up the rest from reference TRBV3-1 and TRBJ1-5 gives the full variable domain: DTAVSQTPKYLVTQMGNDKSIKCEQNLGHDTMYWYKQDSKKFLKIMFSYNNKELIINETVPNRFSPKSPDKAHLNLHINSLELGDSAVYFCASSQGTGFYQPQHFGDGTRLSIL.

The gene calls are TRBV30 and TRBJ1-1; the D is unclear. Germline assignment: CDR1 GTSNPN and CDR2 SVGIG (reference sequence). V lost 4 bases to trimming and J lost 1 base, with 10 bases between them. CDR3 length: 13 amino acids. This chain's CDR3 is CAWKTTPNTEAFF. The CDR3 DNA reads TGTGCCTGGAAAACCACACCGAACACTGAAGCTTTCTTT.

This clonotype was found a few times. The chain recombines TRBV4-2 with TRBJ2-3; 8 nucleotides align to TRBD2. This CDR3 comprises 18 residues. The junction had 10 bases not matched to a gene; V was cut back by 1 base and J by 1 base. In germline, CDR1 is LGHNA, CDR2 YNFKEQ. CDR3 loop: CASSQAEGGGRGTDTQYF. CDR3 bases: TGTGCCAGCAGCCAAGCCGAAGGCGGGGGGCGGGGCACAGATACGCAGTATTTT.

The V and J genes are TRBV7-2 and TRBJ2-5, with 7 bases that match TRBD1. CDR3 length: 15 amino acids. The germline CDR1 and CDR2 sequences are SGHTA and FQGNSA. V was pared by 8 bases and J by 11 bases, with 20 bases of the junction left unmatched. Here the CDR3 reads CASLRDRYETGEQYF. CDR3 nucleotide sequence: TGTGCCAGCCTCCGAGATCGGTACGAAACAGGGGAGCAGTACTTC.

To note about this clonotype: The germline gene is not matched at one end of the junction; a read error may be the cause. CDR3: CANSLGQGGHNEQFF. The CDR3 bases are TGTGCCAACAGCCTTGGGCAGGGGGGGCACAATGAGCAGTTCTTC. This rearrangement joins TRBV7-9 to TRBJ2-1, with D possibly being TRBD1 or TRBD2 (7 bases each). Germline-derived CDR1 and CDR2 are SEHNR and FQNEAQ (reference sequence). This CDR3 contains 15 residues.

V is TRBV6-1 and J is TRBJ2-3, with 15 bases fitting TRBD2. This CDR3 is built from 15 residues. V gave up 5 bases and J gave up 11 bases; unmatched junction bases: 8. Looked up from germline, CDR1 is MNHNS and CDR2 is SASEGT. The CDR3 spells CASSPGTSGGSRQYF. CDR3 DNA: TGTGCCAGCAGTCCCGGGACTAGCGGGGGGTCCCGGCAGTATTTT.

This clonotype was seen a handful of times. The V call is TRBV10-3, the J call TRBJ2-1, with 12 bases matching TRBD2. CDR3 size: 13 residues. The junction had 3 bases not matched to a gene; V was cut back by 7 bases and J by 8 bases. The germline CDR1 and CDR2 sequences are ENHRY and SYGVKD. CDR3 nucleotides: TGTGCCATCACTAGCGGGGGGGCCGATGAGCAGTTCTTC. Translating it yields CAITSGGADEQFF.

This clonotype was seen a handful of times. The V and J genes are TRBV29-1 and TRBJ1-5; D gene ambiguous. There are 14 residues in the CDR3. V lost 4 bases, J lost 3 bases, and 13 bases lay in between. Germline assignment: CDR1 SQVTM and CDR2 ANQGSEA. The CDR3 loop is CSVVYGAYNQPQHF. As DNA, the CDR3 is TGCAGCGTTGTTTACGGCGCGTACAATCAGCCCCAGCATTTT.

The V and J genes are TRBV29-1 and TRBJ2-5; perhaps TRBD1 as D (5 bases). The CDR3 spans 13 residues. Germline V gene data show CDR1 as SQVTM and CDR2 as ANQGSEA. V was shortened by 4 bases and J by 11 bases, with 20 bases between the two germline ends. For the CDR3, the DNA is TGCAGCGTTGGGCGGCAGGGAAACTATGAGCAGTACTTC. Its translation: CSVGRQGNYEQYF.

The chain links TRBV28 to TRBJ2-7; the match to TRBD1 covers 9 bases. Germline CDR1 MDHEN, CDR2 SYDVKM. This CDR3 has 15 amino acids. After removal of 5 bases from V and 5 bases from J, the junction contained 10 bases not matched to a gene. CDR3 DNA: TGTGCCAGCAGTCCCCGGGGACAGGGAGTCGACGAGCAGTACTTC. Translation: CASSPRGQGVDEQYF.

The chain has TRBV12-3 or TRBV12-4 and TRBJ2-7; D uncertain. This CDR3 has 14 amino acids. Trimming took off 6 bases at V and 2 bases at J, with 14 bases between the two ends. This chain's CDR3 is CASSSTLRTYEQYF. The DNA of the CDR3 is TGTGCCAGCAGCTCGACGTTAAGGACCTACGAGCAGTACTTC.

The CDR3 DNA is TGTGCCAGCAGTTACAGTACGGAACCCTACGAGCAGTACTTC. Translated, it gives CASSYSTEPYEQYF. The J gene is TRBJ2-7, the V gene TRBV6-5; no clear D gene. V dropped 2 bases and J dropped 2 bases, with 10 bases sitting between them. This CDR3 comprises 14 residues. Germline V lookup: CDR1 MNHEY, CDR2 SVGAGI.

The CDR3 here is CAISEATLDRASPLHF. Here the CDR3 DNA reads TGTGCCATCAGTGAGGCAACGTTAGACAGGGCGTCACCCCTCCACTTT. The V gene is TRBV10-3, the J gene TRBJ1-6; 7 bases are a match to TRBD1. J was trimmed by 10 bases and V by 2 bases; bases with no gene match: 11. Germline loops: CDR1 ENHRY, CDR2 SYGVKD. CDR3 length equals 16 residues.